This T cell receptor beta chain was recorded in a study of Graves' ophthalmopathy and Graves' hyperthyroidism. CDR1 is SEHNR and CDR2 is FQNEAQ in the germline V gene (reference sequence). The CDR3 extends over 12 amino acids. RNA transcripts provided the template for amplifying TCR beta CDR3 regions. The library came from an HTBI-primed first-round RT-PCR and a second-round multiplex PCR. TCRdb re-called the multiplex PCR reads through MiXCR, storing one row per CDR3 protein. The data contain about 700,000 distinct CDR3 sequences, roughly two fifths of them singletons. Certain patients, namely those with other autoimmune diseases, uncontrolled infections, pregnancy or lactation, were excluded.

The receptor was derived from an adult man with Graves' ophthalmopathy. Sequenced sample: peripheral blood. This chain uses TRBV7-9 with TRBJ2-5; D is possibly TRBD2 (6 bases). The J call may be mistaken, given a closer DNA end match to TRBJ2-1. The CDR3 is CASRTGGAEQFF. Here the CDR3 DNA reads TGTGCCAGCAGGACCGGAGGGGCAGAGCAGTTCTTC.